This T cell receptor (beta chain) was recorded in a study of cytomegalovirus exposure and HLA in healthy donors. Germline loops: CDR1 MNHNS, CDR2 SASEGT. This CDR3 comprises 13 residues. The V segment lost 8 bases and the J segment 5 bases; nucleotides outside the gene matches: 8. PCR primers comprised 60 Vbeta and 13 Jbeta primers. Repertoires were generated with immunoSEQ multiplex PCR, while TCRdb's copy carries only in-frame clones and drops some. The sample has around 72,000 clones, 60% to 75% seen once. The chain carries TRBV6-1 and TRBJ2-7; 8 positions match TRBD2. This receptor was taken from a middle-aged man in good health and CMV-seropositive. Sequenced material: PBMCs. The CDR3 is CASPAGGGDEQYF. The CDR3 DNA reads TGTGCCAGCCCCGCGGGGGGCGGGGACGAGCAGTACTTC.